This T cell receptor (beta chain) was obtained from a study of blood T cell repertoires in COVID-19. The overall study: COVID-19 samples collected from the United States, Italy and Spain covered acute and convalescent phases. Nucleic acid was either cDNA or gDNA, and it came from T cells, B-cell-depleted T cells, or PBMCs.

In the original processing: Amplification of reference gene primers provided the estimated nucleated cell counts. TCRdb's copy holds only in-frame clones and misses some; the assay was immunoSEQ multiplex PCR. V and J calls and clone size are given by that table; D and trimming were obtained from the DNA. Here the sample spans nearly 250,000 clones, about 89% being singletons. The germline V gene encodes CDR1 SGHTA and CDR2 FQGNSA. Germline trimming cut 4 bases from V and 6 bases from J; bases unmatched to any gene: 6. This CDR3 comprises 14 residues. The source of this sequence is a woman aged 60-75 years who had recovered from COVID-19. The source material was peripheral blood. The chain is built from TRBV7-2 and TRBJ2-7, with 10 positions matching TRBD2. The CDR3: CASSSGERGGEQYF. CDR3 coding DNA: TGTGCCAGCAGCTCTGGTGAGCGGGGGGGCGAGCAGTACTTC.